One sample yielded the 9 T cell receptor beta chains listed below, sequenced in a study of T cells after yellow fever vaccination. TCRdb used MiXCR to reprocess the 5' RACE reads, holding one entry per CDR3 protein. The sample yields about 340,000 distinct CDR3 sequences, about 8.7% seen once. Sequences were derived from PBMCs, sampled on the day of the first yellow fever vaccination. These receptor sequences come from a man aged 18 to 30 who received the YFV17D yellow fever vaccine.

The V call is TRBV7-9, the J call TRBJ2-3; 9 bases fit TRBD2. V lost 5 bases to trimming and J lost 3 bases; unmatched junction nucleotides: 9. CDR3 length: 16 amino acids. Looked up from germline, CDR1 is SEHNR and CDR2 is FQNEAQ (reference sequence). CDR3: CASSPWGTSSTDTQYF. DNA for the CDR3: TGTGCCAGCAGCCCCTGGGGGACTAGCAGTACAGATACGCAGTATTTT.

This clonotype was seen repeatedly, ten times or more. V and J are TRBV5-1 and TRBJ2-1, with D possibly TRBD2 on 6 matching bases. CDR3 length equals 15 residues. The V and J ends lost 4 bases and 6 bases respectively, with 17 bases between them. Germline values: CDR1 SGHRS, CDR2 YFSETQ. CDR3 coding DNA: TGCGCCAGCAGCCCCATGGGGGACTTTACCAATGAGCAGTTCTTC. As protein: CASSPMGDFTNEQFF. Looking up the rest from reference TRBV5-1 and TRBJ2-1 gives the full variable domain: KAGVTQTPRYLIKTRGQQVTLSCSPISGHRSVSWYQQTPGQGLQFLFEYFSETQRNKGNFPGRFSGRQFSNSRSEMNVSTLELGDSALYLCASSPMGDFTNEQFFGPGTRLTVL.

This clonotype occurred a few times. The CDR3 DNA sequence: TGTGCCAGCAGCCCGCTGGGCCGCCTGGATACGCAGTATTTT. Translating it yields CASSPLGRLDTQYF. The chain joins TRBV7-2 to TRBJ2-3; no firm D call. V lost 5 bases and J lost 6, with 15 bases in between. CDR1 and CDR2 (germline): SGHTA, FQGNSA. The CDR3 is made up of 14 amino acids. Combining the CDR3 with reference TRBV7-2 and TRBJ2-3 gives the whole variable domain GAGVSQSPSNKVTEKGKDVELRCDPISGHTALYWYRQSLGQGLEFLIYFQGNSAPDKSGLPSDRFSAERTGGSVSTLTIQRTQQEDSAVYLCASSPLGRLDTQYFGPGTRLTVL.

To note about this clonotype: The junction shows a germline mismatch at one end, possibly a read error. The V call is TRBV7-9, the J call TRBJ2-4; tentatively, D is TRBD2 (5 bases). The germline V gene encodes CDR1 SEHNR and CDR2 FQNEAQ (reference sequence). The CDR3 is 13 amino acids. Here the CDR3 reads CASSLVPGSSPHF. CDR3 coding DNA: TGTGCCAGCAGCTTAGTGCCGGGATCTTCCCCCCACTTC.

The gene calls are TRBV5-5 and TRBJ1-1; D uncertain. Germline assignment: CDR1 SGHKS and CDR2 YYEKEE (reference sequence). Deletions cut 3 bases from V and 11 bases from J, with 11 bases between. The CDR3 loop spans 11 amino acids. CDR3 sequence reads: CASSSPARAFF. The CDR3 DNA sequence: TGTGCCAGCAGCTCGCCGGCGCGGGCTTTCTTT. Together with reference TRBV5-5 and TRBJ1-1, the CDR3 gives the full variable domain: DAGVTQSPTHLIKTRGQQVTLRCSPISGHKSVSWYQQVLGQGPQFIFQYYEKEERGRGNFPDRFSARQFPNYSSELNVNALLLGDSALYLCASSSPARAFFGQGTRLTVV.

The genes are TRBV4-3 and TRBJ1-1; weak D call: TRBD1 (5 bases). The CDR3 length is 16 residues. V dropped 3 bases and J dropped 2 bases, with 16 bases sitting between them. Germline lookup yields CDR1 LGHNA and CDR2 YSLEER. CDR3 region: CASSHSLVGGNTEAFF. DNA for the CDR3: TGCGCCAGCAGCCACTCTCTGGTGGGGGGAAACACTGAAGCTTTCTTT.

This clonotype was found a few times. V usage is TRBV20-1 and J usage is TRBJ2-1, with 10 bases matching TRBD2. CDR3 length: 15 residues. J lost 12 bases, V lost 2 bases, and 13 bases had no gene match. CDR1 DFQATT and CDR2 SNEGSKA come from the germline V gene (reference sequence). This CDR3 reads CSARFSLAGPRGQFF. CDR3 coding DNA: TGCAGTGCTAGATTTTCACTAGCGGGACCCCGCGGGCAGTTCTTC.

There are a few counts of this clonotype. The rearrangement uses TRBV4-3 and TRBJ1-2, with 9 bases aligning to TRBD1. The trim removed 0 bases at V and 3 bases at J, leaving 2 bases unmatched. Per the germline V gene, CDR1 is LGHNA and CDR2 is YSLEER. The CDR3 contains 15 residues. For the CDR3, the DNA is TGCGCCAGCAGCCAAGATCGGGACAGGGACTATGGCTACACCTTC. Encoded protein: CASSQDRDRDYGYTF.

This clonotype was counted a few times. V and J are TRBV5-4 and TRBJ2-7; 8 bases agree with TRBD1. This CDR3 region has 15 residues. Unmatched junction bases numbered 7, after V lost 0 bases and J lost 5 bases. Germline-derived CDR1 and CDR2 are SGHNT and YYREEE (reference sequence). CDR3 in amino acids: CASSLVTGVFHEQYF. The CDR3, as DNA: TGTGCCAGCAGCTTGGTGACAGGGGTCTTCCACGAGCAGTACTTC.